This T cell receptor (beta chain) was observed in a study of CD8 T cells in ankylosing spondylitis. Quantitative 5'-RACE was performed with molecular barcodes, and it yielded the TCR beta libraries. TCRdb independently ran MiXCR on the 5' RACE reads; one entry per CDR3 protein. The sample includes about 460,000 distinct CDR3 sequences, roughly 5% seen only once; the top ten take roughly 3.5%. Germline V gene data show CDR1 as SQVTM and CDR2 as ANQGSEA. The CDR3 loop spans 15 amino acids. With 4 bases clipped from V and 0 bases from J, the junction kept 5 bases outside the gene matches. Study findings and constraints: Roughly 8 highly homologous variants formed a TCR beta motif that appeared characteristic of ankylosing spondylitis blood. Disease-linked clones proved CD8+ and comparatively uncommon in peripheral blood. As reported, disease-linked clones showed significant enrichment in matched ankylosing spondylitis synovial fluid.

This clonotype was recorded at least ten times. No antigen is known for it. The sequenced material came from blood, either unsorted or a sorted T cell fraction (not recorded which). This receptor was taken from a male donor with ankylosing spondylitis. This chain connects TRBV29-1 to TRBJ2-1; TRBD1 matches 8 bases. In nucleotides, the CDR3 is TGCAGCGTTGGGACAGGGTCACCCTCCTACAATGAGCAGTTCTTC. This translates into CSVGTGSPSYNEQFF.